One and the same sample provided the 8 T cell receptor beta chains below, sequenced in a study of T cell responses to AZD1222 COVID-19 vaccine. Generated by immunoSEQ multiplex PCR, the TCRdb table keeps only in-frame clones and is missing some. This table holds about 99,000 clones, over 75% found once. Here the sequenced sample was peripheral blood, taken on day 0 of AZD1222 vaccination. These receptors were obtained from an adult in good health.

The chain recombines TRBV7-3 with TRBJ2-7; 8 bases are shared with TRBD1. The V gene's germline CDR1 is SGHTA and CDR2 FQGTGA. Trimming took 4 bases from V and 6 from J; bases not matched to a gene: 8. This CDR3 has 14 residues. This chain's CDR3 is CASSSRGTGGEQYF. The CDR3 nucleotides are TGTGCCAGCAGCTCTAGAGGGACAGGCGGCGAGCAGTACTTC.

CDR3 nucleotide sequence: TGTGCCACCAGCAGAGATCGAAGAACACCTCAGTCCTACGAGCAGTACTTC. The encoded protein is CATSRDRRTPQSYEQYF. V and J are TRBV15 and TRBJ2-7; D is undetermined. Per the germline V gene, CDR1 is LNHNV and CDR2 is YYDKDF (reference sequence). With 0 bases removed from V and 1 base from J, the gap between germline ends came to 16 bases. This CDR3 contains 17 residues.

The chain has TRBV28 and TRBJ2-1; 9 nucleotides match TRBD2. The CDR3 loop spans 15 amino acids. Trimming cost V 5 bases and J 8 bases; bases outside gene matches: 10. Germline CDR1 MDHEN, CDR2 SYDVKM. DNA for the CDR3: TGTGCCAGCAGTGCTCTAGCGGGAAGGCGTGATGAGCAGTTCTTC. As protein: CASSALAGRRDEQFF. The full variable domain, with the rest looked up from reference TRBV28 and TRBJ2-1, is DVKVTQSSRYLVKRTGEKVFLECVQDMDHENMFWYRQDPGLGLRLIYFSYDVKMKEKGDIPEGYSVSREKKERFSLILESASTNQTSMYLCASSALAGRRDEQFFGPGTRLTVL.

V usage is TRBV7-9 and J usage is TRBJ2-2, with D tentatively TRBD2 (6 bases). Germline lookup yields CDR1 SEHNR and CDR2 FQNEAQ (reference sequence). The V and J ends lost 5 bases and 2 bases respectively, with 12 bases between them. CDR3 length: 15 amino acids. The CDR3 nucleotides are TGTGCCAGCAGCAAAACGGGACTCAACACCGGGGAGCTGTTTTTT. Translation gives CASSKTGLNTGELFF. Full variable domain (outside the CDR3, taken from reference TRBV7-9 and TRBJ2-2): DTGVSQNPRHKITKRGQNVTFRCDPISEHNRLYWYRQTLGQGPEFLTYFQNEAQLEKSRLLSDRFSAERPKGSFSTLEIQRTEQGDSAMYLCASSKTGLNTGELFFGEGSRLTVL.

J is TRBJ2-7 and V is TRBV28, with 13 bases matching TRBD2. V gave up 6 bases and J gave up 7 bases; unmatched junction bases: 3. This CDR3 has 13 amino acids. Germline loops: CDR1 MDHEN, CDR2 SYDVKM. The chain's CDR3 is CASRLAGGGEQYF. DNA for the CDR3: TGTGCCAGCAGACTAGCGGGAGGGGGAGAGCAGTACTTC. Full variable domain (rest looked up from reference TRBV28 and TRBJ2-7): DVKVTQSSRYLVKRTGEKVFLECVQDMDHENMFWYRQDPGLGLRLIYFSYDVKMKEKGDIPEGYSVSREKKERFSLILESASTNQTSMYLCASRLAGGGEQYFGPGTRLTVT.

This clone was detected a few times. The chain couples TRBV3-1 (or the pseudogene TRBV3-2) to TRBJ2-3, with 8 bases fitting TRBD2. The CDR3 is 16 amino acids. The germline CDR1 and CDR2 sequences are LGHDT and YNNKEL (reference sequence). With 1 base clipped from V and 0 bases from J, the junction kept 3 bases outside the gene matches. CDR3 amino acids: CASSQVSGSSTDTQYF. The CDR3 DNA follows: TGTGCCAGCAGCCAAGTCAGCGGGAGTAGCACAGATACGCAGTATTTT.

The CDR3 protein is CASSPTGTITDTQYF. The CDR3, as DNA: TGTGCCAGCAGCCCTACGGGAACTATTACAGATACGCAGTATTTT. The genes are TRBV7-3 and TRBJ2-3; the D gene is possibly TRBD2 (5 bases). The CDR3 length is 15 residues. Germline V gives CDR1 SGHTA, CDR2 FQGTGA. Deletions cut 5 bases from V and 3 bases from J, with 15 bases between.

In its sample, this clone was seen once. CDR3 amino acids: CASSQGGNDEKLFF. CDR3 DNA sequence: TGTGCCAGCAGCCAGGGAGGCAACGATGAAAAACTGTTTTTT. The chain links TRBV3-1 (or the pseudogene TRBV3-2) to TRBJ1-4, with unresolved D. Trimming took off 3 bases at V and 6 bases at J, with 11 bases between the two ends. Germline V gene sequence: CDR1 LGHDT, CDR2 YNNKEL (reference sequence). The CDR3 is 14 amino acids.